Listed below are T cell receptor beta chains from one sample, sequenced in a study of blood T cell repertoires in COVID-19. TCRdb's copy holds only in-frame clones and misses some; the assay was immunoSEQ multiplex PCR. The sample shows under 250,000 clones, roughly 80% of them seen only once. The sample consisted of PBMCs or T cells enriched from blood (not recorded which). The receptors stem from a woman aged 40 to 50 who had been exposed to COVID-19. Each CDR3 is given with its conserved first and last residue. D genes are given only for firm matches. For some rows the clone size is stated as once, few or many, or as a class when expanded; others skip it.

abundance | len | j_gene | d_gene | v_gene | CDR3aa | CDR3nt
. | 14 | TRBJ1-1 | . | TRBV6-1 | CASSEGPGNTEAFF | TGTGCCAGCAGTGAAGGACCGGGGAACACTGAAGCTTTCTTT
. | 12 | TRBJ2-1 | . | TRBV7-9 | CASSSIANEQFF | TGTGCCAGCAGCTCAATAGCGAATGAGCAGTTCTTC
few | 13 | TRBJ1-2 | TRBD1 | TRBV29-1 | CSVRQGYGYGYTF | TGCAGCGTACGACAGGGCTATGGCTATGGCTACACCTTC
once | 13 | TRBJ1-2 | TRBD1 | TRBV12-3/TRBV12-4 | CASTPTGLGGYTF | TGTGCCAGCACCCCGACAGGGTTAGGCGGCTACACCTTC
. | 13 | TRBJ1-2 | . | TRBV5-8 | CASSQRDIDGYTF | TGTGCCAGCAGCCAGCGGGACATTGATGGCTACACCTTC
few | 13 | TRBJ1-1 | . | TRBV11-2 | CASSLIPSGEAFF | TGTGCCAGCAGCTTAATTCCATCGGGGGAAGCTTTCTTT
. | 17 | TRBJ2-2 | TRBD1 | TRBV3-1/TRBV3-2 | CASSQDVGGMNTGELFF | TGTGCCAGCAGCCAAGATGTAGGGGGCATGAACACCGGGGAGCTGTTTTTT
. | 15 | TRBJ1-1 | . | TRBV19 | CASSRTDVMNTEAFF | TGTGCCAGTAGTCGGACAGACGTCATGAACACTGAAGCTTTCTTT
. | 13 | TRBJ1-3 | . | TRBV30 | CAWSVDSRNTIYF | TGTGCCTGGAGTGTAGACAGTAGAAACACCATATATTTT
. | 16 | TRBJ2-4 | TRBD1 | TRBV14 | CASSQATGTAKNIQYF | TGTGCCAGCAGCCAAGCGACAGGGACCGCCAAAAACATTCAGTACTTC
. | 15 | TRBJ1-2 | TRBD1 | TRBV6-5 | CASSYQTGEVYGYTF | TGTGCCAGCAGTTATCAGACAGGGGAGGTCTATGGCTACACCTTC
. | 15 | TRBJ1-4 | TRBD1 | TRBV6-6 | CASSSGQDRGEKLFF | TGTGCCAGCAGTTCGGGACAGGATCGGGGTGAAAAACTGTTTTTT
. | 14 | TRBJ1-4 | TRBD1 | TRBV7-2 | CASSLDRGSEKLFF | TGTGCCAGCAGCTTAGACAGGGGGAGCGAAAAACTGTTTTTT
. | 14 | TRBJ1-4 | TRBD1 | TRBV5-1 | CASSLGGTDEKLFF | TGCGCCAGCAGCTTGGGGGGGACAGACGAAAAACTGTTTTTT
. | 15 | TRBJ2-5 | . | TRBV24-1 | CATSDSDPVQETQYF | TGTGCCACCAGTGACAGCGACCCGGTCCAAGAGACCCAGTACTTC
. | 13 | TRBJ1-2 | . | TRBV6-5 | CASTVNRRYGYTF | TGTGCCAGCACCGTAAACAGGCGCTATGGCTACACCTTC
once | 18 | TRBJ2-2 | TRBD2 | TRBV5-1 | CASSLGAAAGGNTGELFF | TGCGCCAGCAGCTTGGGCGCCGCGGCGGGGGGGAACACCGGGGAGCTGTTTTTT
. | 14 | TRBJ2-5 | TRBD1 | TRBV18 | CASSLRDSQETQYF | TGTGCCAGCTCACTCCGGGACAGCCAAGAGACCCAGTACTTC
few | 15 | TRBJ2-2 | . | TRBV27 | CASRAPSRDTGELFF | TGTGCCAGCAGGGCTCCCAGCCGGGACACCGGGGAGCTGTTTTTT
. | 13 | TRBJ2-1 | . | TRBV29-1 | CSVVSDPGNEQFF | TGCAGCGTTGTATCCGACCCGGGGAATGAGCAGTTCTTC
. | 13 | TRBJ1-4 | . | TRBV6-2/TRBV6-3 | CASSYFRDEKLFF | TGTGCCAGCAGTTACTTCAGGGATGAAAAACTGTTTTTT
. | 17 | TRBJ2-6 | . | TRBV5-6 | CASSLEGSNSGANVLTF | TGTGCCAGCAGCTTGGAGGGGTCCAACTCTGGGGCCAACGTCCTGACTTTC
. | 13 | TRBJ2-1 | . | TRBV7-9 | CASSLPGANEQFF | TGTGCCAGCAGCTTGCCGGGAGCCAATGAGCAGTTCTTC
. | 17 | TRBJ2-2 | TRBD2 | TRBV3-1/TRBV3-2 | CASSQDRGLAVTGELFF | TGTGCCAGCAGCCAAGATCGGGGACTAGCGGTTACCGGGGAGCTGTTTTTT
few | 17 | TRBJ1-6 | . | TRBV7-2 | CASSLGAGPDARSPLHF | TGTGCCAGCAGCTTAGGGGCAGGGCCCGATGCACGATCACCCCTCCACTTT
. | 15 | TRBJ2-2 | . | TRBV7-8 | CASRRETGNTGELFF | TGTGCCAGCAGGCGAGAGACAGGAAACACCGGGGAGCTGTTTTTT
. | 15 | TRBJ1-2 | TRBD1 | TRBV5-1 | CASSWDRASNYGYTF | TGCGCCAGCAGCTGGGACAGGGCATCTAACTATGGCTACACCTTC
. | 16 | TRBJ2-1 | . | TRBV4-1 | CASSQVGGPKNNEQFF | TGCGCCAGCAGCCAAGTCGGGGGACCCAAAAACAATGAGCAGTTCTTC
. | 16 | TRBJ2-2 | TRBD1 | TRBV25-1 | CASSGPGQTHTGELFF | TGTGCCAGCAGTGGCCCGGGACAGACTCACACCGGGGAGCTGTTTTTT
. | 14 | TRBJ2-7 | . | TRBV11-2 | CASSFRPVSYEQYF | TGTGCCAGCAGCTTCCGTCCTGTGTCCTACGAGCAGTACTTC
. | 18 | TRBJ1-2 | . | TRBV7-2 | CASSFRQVTRGANYGYTF | TGTGCCAGCAGCTTTCGACAGGTGACACGTGGGGCTAACTATGGCTACACCTTC
. | 15 | TRBJ1-6 | . | TRBV4-2 | CASSQLEGYNSPLHF | TGTGCCAGCAGCCAATTGGAGGGCTATAATTCACCCCTCCACTTT
. | 15 | TRBJ1-5 | . | TRBV18 | CASSPSPAGVSDQHF | TGTGCCAGCTCACCAAGTCCGGCAGGGGTATCGGACCAGCATTTT
. | 12 | TRBJ1-2 | TRBD1 | TRBV19 | CASSTGGVGYTF | TGTGCCAGTAGTACAGGGGGCGTAGGCTACACCTTC
. | 15 | TRBJ2-7 | . | TRBV7-9 | CASSPPPPTAYEQYF | TGTGCCAGCAGCCCCCCACCCCCGACTGCCTACGAGCAGTACTTC
. | 15 | TRBJ1-3 | . | TRBV3-1/TRBV3-2 | CASSPHGAQGNTIYF | TGTGCCAGCAGCCCCCATGGGGCCCAAGGAAACACCATATATTTT
. | 13 | TRBJ2-1 | . | TRBV30 | CAWSVSLYNEQFF | TGTGCCTGGAGTGTATCCCTCTACAATGAGCAGTTCTTC
. | 18 | TRBJ1-3 | TRBD1 | TRBV4-1 | CASSRGGTGGLDGNTIYF | TGCGCCAGCAGCCGAGGCGGGACAGGGGGTCTTGATGGAAACACCATATATTTT
. | 15 | TRBJ1-1 | . | TRBV11-2 | CASSLSGQMNTEAFF | TGTGCCAGCAGCCTATCAGGACAGATGAACACTGAAGCTTTCTTT
. | 15 | TRBJ2-1 | TRBD2 | TRBV24-1 | CATSDLASGGYEQFF | TGTGCCACCAGTGATCTGGCTAGCGGGGGATATGAGCAGTTCTTC
. | 16 | TRBJ2-5 | TRBD2 | TRBV7-2 | CASSLTSGGRVETQYF | TGTGCCAGCAGCTTGACGAGCGGGGGGCGGGTGGAGACCCAGTACTTC
. | 16 | TRBJ1-4 | . | TRBV18 | CASSPRGGATNEKLFF | TGTGCCAGCTCACCTCGCGGGGGAGCAACTAATGAAAAACTGTTTTTT
. | 12 | TRBJ1-2 | . | TRBV12-5 | CASGDSRVGYTF | TGTGCTAGTGGAGACTCCAGGGTTGGCTACACCTTC
. | 16 | TRBJ2-1 | TRBD2 | TRBV19 | CASRHTGTSGSNEQFF | TGTGCCAGTAGACACACCGGGACTAGCGGGTCTAATGAGCAGTTCTTC
. | 15 | TRBJ2-3 | TRBD1 | TRBV10-3 | CAISPGQGAFDTQYF | TGTGCCATCAGTCCGGGACAGGGGGCTTTTGATACGCAGTATTTT
. | 14 | TRBJ2-5 | . | TRBV7-8 | CASSLGGRTETQYF | TGTGCCAGCAGCTTAGGTGGGCGAACAGAGACCCAGTACTTC
. | 15 | TRBJ2-2 | TRBD2 | TRBV19 | CASTPVSGGARELFF | TGTGCCAGTACCCCGGTTTCGGGGGGGGCCAGGGAGCTGTTTTTT
. | 17 | TRBJ2-2 | TRBD2 | TRBV19 | CASKGPGRDPNTGELFF | TGTGCCAGTAAGGGCCCCGGGAGGGATCCGAACACCGGGGAGCTGTTTTTT
. | 14 | TRBJ1-6 | TRBD1 | TRBV10-1 | CASRQGDRVSPLHF | TGCGCCAGCAGGCAGGGGGACAGGGTTTCACCCCTCCACTTT
once | 17 | TRBJ1-2 | . | TRBV9 | CASSAHRDRDVRYGYTF | TGTGCCAGCAGCGCACACAGAGACCGAGATGTTCGCTATGGCTACACCTTC
. | 14 | TRBJ1-2 | . | TRBV10-3 | CAISPAAGDYGYTF | TGTGCCATCAGTCCCGCTGCAGGGGACTATGGCTACACCTTC